This TCR beta chain is from a study of shared T cell receptors in the human thymus. Data came from immunoSEQ multiplex PCR; TCRdb stores just in-frame clones and leaves some out. The table includes hundreds of thousands of clones, 80% to 90% detected once. Trimming removed 0 bases from V and 4 bases from J; junction bases left unmatched: 6. The germline V gene encodes CDR1 SGHAT and CDR2 FQNNGV. The CDR3 spans 16 residues. A further study also used this sample, focusing on human thymus T cells. From that study: Immunologically healthy infants in Finland undergoing congenital heart defect surgery were the donors. Resections that were taken during corrective heart surgery supplied the thymus tissue. Apparent bias marked the V and J gene usage of thymic and blood repertoires. Reports from related research described highly overlapping thymic repertoires among unrelated individuals.

The V gene is TRBV11-2, the J gene TRBJ2-3; 8 bases fit TRBD2. This receptor was obtained from a girl under three years old with a congenital heart defect. The sequencing input was thymocytes. In nucleotides, the CDR3 is TGTGCCAGCAGCTTAGATCGGGGGGGCCGGGCAGATACGCAGTATTTT. It yields the protein CASSLDRGGRADTQYF. Full variable domain (remainder filled in from reference TRBV11-2 and TRBJ2-3): EAGVAQSPRYKIIEKRQSVAFWCNPISGHATLYWYQQILGQGPKLLIQFQNNGVVDDSQLPKDRFSAERLKGVDSTLKIQPAKLEDSAVYLCASSLDRGGRADTQYFGPGTRLTVL.